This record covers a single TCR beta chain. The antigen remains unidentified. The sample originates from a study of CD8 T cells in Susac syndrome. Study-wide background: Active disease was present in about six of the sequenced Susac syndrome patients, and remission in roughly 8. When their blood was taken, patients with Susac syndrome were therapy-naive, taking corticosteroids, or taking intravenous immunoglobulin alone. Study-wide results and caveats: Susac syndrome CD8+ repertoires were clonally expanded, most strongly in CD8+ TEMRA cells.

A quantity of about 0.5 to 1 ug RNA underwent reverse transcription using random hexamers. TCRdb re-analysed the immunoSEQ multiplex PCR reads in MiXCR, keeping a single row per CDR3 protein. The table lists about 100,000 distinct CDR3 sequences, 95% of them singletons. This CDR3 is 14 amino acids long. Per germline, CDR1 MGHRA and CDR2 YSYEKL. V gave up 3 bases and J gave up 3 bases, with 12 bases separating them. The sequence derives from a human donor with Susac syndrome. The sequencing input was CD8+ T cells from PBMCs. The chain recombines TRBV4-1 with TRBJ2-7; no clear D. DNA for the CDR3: TGCGCCAGCAGCCAGGATCCAGGCCGCTACGAGCAGTACTTC. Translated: CASSQDPGRYEQYF.